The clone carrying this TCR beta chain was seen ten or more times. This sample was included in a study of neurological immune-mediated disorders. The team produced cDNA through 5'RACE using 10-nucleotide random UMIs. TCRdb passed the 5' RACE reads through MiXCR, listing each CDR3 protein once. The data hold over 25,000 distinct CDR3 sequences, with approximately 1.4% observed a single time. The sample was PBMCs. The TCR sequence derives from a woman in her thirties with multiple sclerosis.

CDR3 amino acids: CSASPRGAYNEQFF. The DNA of the CDR3 is TGCAGTGCTAGTCCCCGGGGGGCCTACAATGAGCAGTTCTTC. The J gene is TRBJ2-1, the V gene TRBV20-1, with TRBD2 identical over 7 bases. The germline V gene encodes CDR1 DFQATT and CDR2 SNEGSKA (reference sequence). The CDR3 has 14 residues. V shed 3 bases, J shed 2 bases, and the junction held 4 bases outside the gene matches.